This T cell receptor (beta chain) was captured in a study of cytotoxic CD8 clonotypes in ibrutinib-treated CLL. The V gene's germline CDR1 is SGHNT and CDR2 YENEEA. This CDR3 region has 14 residues. Trimming left V 3 bases short and J 2 bases short, with 7 bases between. Sequenced by immunoSEQ multiplex PCR; TCRdb stores in-frame clones only, minus some. The sample has roughly 23,000 clones, roughly four fifths seen once. The rearrangement uses TRBV11-3 and TRBJ2-2; TRBD1 is a possible D gene (6 bases). The specimen comprised PBMCs, sampled before ibrutinib treatment. The receptor was isolated from a human donor with chronic lymphocytic leukemia. The CDR3 loop is CASSFGGNTGELFF. CDR3 sequence (DNA): TGTGCCAGCAGCTTTGGGGGCAACACCGGGGAGCTGTTTTTT. The whole variable domain, remainder taken from reference TRBV11-3 and TRBJ2-2, is EAGVVQSPRYKIIEKKQPVAFWCNPISGHNTLYWYLQNLGQGPELLIRYENEEAVDDSQLPKDRFSAERLKGVDSTLKIQPAELGDSAVYLCASSFGGNTGELFFGEGSRLTVL.